This T cell receptor (beta chain) was identified during a study of blood T cell repertoires in COVID-19. Study context: COVID-19 samples, acute and convalescent, were from the United States, Italy and Spain.

Profiled with immunoSEQ multiplex PCR; TCRdb holds only in-frame clones, not every one. This table has 35,000 or so clones, roughly 80% appearing once. CDR1 is SGHDN, CDR2 FVKESK, per germline. The CDR3 has 14 amino acids. V was clipped by 4 bases and J by 5 bases; unmatched bases: 6. A few counts support this clone. Sequencing was performed on peripheral blood. This clonotype was sampled from a man older than 75 with active or convalescent COVID-19. The rearrangement uses TRBV14 and TRBJ2-7; 9 nucleotides match TRBD2. The CDR3 DNA reads as TGTGCCAGCAGCCGCGTAGCGGGGGCGGACGAGCAGTACTTC. It translates to CASSRVAGADEQYF.